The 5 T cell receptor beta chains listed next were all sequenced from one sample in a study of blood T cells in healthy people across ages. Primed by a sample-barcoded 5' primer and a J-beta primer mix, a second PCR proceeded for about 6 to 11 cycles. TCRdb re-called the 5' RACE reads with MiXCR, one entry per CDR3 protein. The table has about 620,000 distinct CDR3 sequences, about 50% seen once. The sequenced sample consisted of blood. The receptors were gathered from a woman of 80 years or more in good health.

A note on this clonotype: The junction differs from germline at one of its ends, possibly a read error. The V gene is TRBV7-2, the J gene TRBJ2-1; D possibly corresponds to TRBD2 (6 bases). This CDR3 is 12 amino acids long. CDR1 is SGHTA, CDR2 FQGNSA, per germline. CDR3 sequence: CACSFSGNEQFF. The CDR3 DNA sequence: TGTGCCTGCAGTTTTAGCGGCAATGAGCAGTTCTTC.

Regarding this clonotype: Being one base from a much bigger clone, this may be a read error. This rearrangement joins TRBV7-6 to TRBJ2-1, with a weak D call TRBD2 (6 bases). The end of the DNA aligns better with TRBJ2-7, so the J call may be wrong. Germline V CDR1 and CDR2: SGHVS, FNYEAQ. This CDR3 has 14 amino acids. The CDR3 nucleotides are TGTGCCAGCAGCTCGGGACTGGCCTACAATGAGCAGTACTTC. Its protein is CASSSGLAYNEQYF.

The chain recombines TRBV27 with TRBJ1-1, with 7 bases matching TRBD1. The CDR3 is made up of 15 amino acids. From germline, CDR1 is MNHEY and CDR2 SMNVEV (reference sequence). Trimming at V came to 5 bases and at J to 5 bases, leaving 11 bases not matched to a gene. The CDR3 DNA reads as TGTGCCAGCAGTGTCCGACAGGGCGTCTCTACTGAAGCTTTCTTT. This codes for CASSVRQGVSTEAFF.

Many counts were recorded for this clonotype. The CDR3 reads CSASGTGRNEQFF. The CDR3 DNA sequence: TGCAGTGCTAGCGGGACAGGGAGAAATGAGCAGTTCTTC. The V and J genes are TRBV20-1 and TRBJ2-1; TRBD1 aligns across 9 bases. The V and J ends lost 3 bases and 7 bases, in that order; junction bases with no gene match: 4. The CDR3 has 13 residues. Germline CDR1 and CDR2: DFQATT and SNEGSKA (reference sequence).

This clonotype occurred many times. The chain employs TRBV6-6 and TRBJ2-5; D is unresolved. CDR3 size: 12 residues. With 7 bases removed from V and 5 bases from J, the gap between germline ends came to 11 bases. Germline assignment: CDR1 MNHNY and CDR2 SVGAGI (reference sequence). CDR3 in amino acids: CASTPVLETQYF. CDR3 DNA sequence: TGTGCCAGCACCCCCGTTTTGGAGACCCAGTACTTC.